The 2 T cell receptor beta chains reported below all come from one sample, sequenced in a study of blood T cell repertoires in COVID-19. Profiling relied on immunoSEQ multiplex PCR, and the TCRdb table lists in-frame clones only, not all of them. The sample holds 95,000 to 150,000 clones, approximately 80% seen once. The sample taken for sequencing was peripheral blood. These receptors all come from a human donor in a cohort sampled during active COVID-19.

This clone showed up just once. This chain links TRBV6-5 with TRBJ1-5; weak D call: TRBD1 (6 bases). V gave up 6 bases and J gave up 1 base, with 10 bases separating them. Per germline, CDR1 MNHEY and CDR2 SVGAGI. The CDR3 runs 14 residues. The CDR3 DNA follows: TGTGCCAGCAGAACAGACAGGAGCAATCAGCCCCAGCATTTT. This sequence encodes CASRTDRSNQPQHF.

J is TRBJ1-4 and V is TRBV12-5; D ambiguous. V lost 6 bases and J lost 2, with 7 bases in between. The CDR3 totals 13 residues. Per the germline V gene, CDR1 is LGHNT and CDR2 is FRNRAP. The CDR3 DNA follows: TGTGCTAGTGGCCTCCCCACTAATGAAAAACTGTTTTTT. Translation gives CASGLPTNEKLFF.